The 26 T cell receptor beta chains below were found in one sample sequenced in a study of CXCR4 blockade with PD-1 therapy in pancreatic cancer. The assay was immunoSEQ multiplex PCR, and TCRdb's table has in-frame clones only and misses some. The sample contains approximately 4,800 clones, 57% of which appear only once. The source material was tumor tissue. The receptors derive from a human donor with pancreatic ductal adenocarcinoma.

The J gene is TRBJ2-3, the V gene TRBV18; 8 positions agree with TRBD2. Unmatched junction bases numbered 5, after V lost 6 bases and J lost 3 bases. The CDR3 is made up of 14 amino acids. CDR1 and CDR2 (germline): KGHSH, LQKENI. CDR3 amino acids: CASSPGTSTDTQYF. The CDR3 DNA is TGTGCCAGCTCCCCAGGGACTAGTACAGATACGCAGTATTTT.

The chain employs TRBV6-8 and TRBJ2-3, with 8 bases fitting TRBD1. There are 16 residues in the CDR3. Germline values: CDR1 MNHGY, CDR2 SAAAGT. The V and J ends lost 5 bases and 3 bases, in that order; junction bases with no gene match: 10. CDR3 bases: TGTGCCAGCAGTATTCAACAGGGGGATATGACAGATACGCAGTATTTT. This gives the protein CASSIQQGDMTDTQYF.

The gene calls are TRBV29-1 and TRBJ2-2; either TRBD1 or TRBD2 may supply D (5 bases each). Trimming took 4 bases from V and 1 from J, leaving 16 bases between them. The CDR3 covers 16 residues. CDR1 is SQVTM, CDR2 ANQGSEA, per germline. CDR3 bases: TGCAGCGTTGGAGGGGTATTCTTCGGGAACACCGGGGAGCTGTTTTTT. This translates into CSVGGVFFGNTGELFF.

V gene TRBV6-8 combines with J gene TRBJ2-2; 8 bases align to TRBD2. J was trimmed by 2 bases and V by 6 bases; bases with no gene match: 5. The germline gives CDR1 MNHGY, CDR2 SAAAGT. This CDR3 spans 15 amino acids. Here the CDR3 DNA reads TGTGCCAGCAGGCCCGGGACTAGAAACACCGGGGAGCTGTTTTTT. The encoded protein is CASRPGTRNTGELFF.

The genes are TRBV29-1 and TRBJ1-1; tentatively, D is TRBD1 (5 bases). In germline, CDR1 is SQVTM, CDR2 ANQGSEA. There are 12 residues in the CDR3. V lost 6 bases, J lost 2 bases, and 10 bases lay in between. This chain's CDR3 is CSVGQFNTEAFF. CDR3 coding DNA: TGCAGCGTCGGACAATTCAACACTGAAGCTTTCTTT.

V gene TRBV29-1 combines with J gene TRBJ2-1, with TRBD2 matching 9 bases. The trim removed 6 bases at V and 7 bases at J, leaving 13 bases unmatched. CDR3 length: 15 residues. Germline CDR1 SQVTM, CDR2 ANQGSEA. This CDR3 reads CSVTLAGVSLNEQFF. The CDR3 DNA follows: TGCAGCGTCACCTTAGCGGGAGTTAGTTTGAATGAGCAGTTCTTC.

V usage is TRBV28 and J usage is TRBJ1-1, with D maybe TRBD1 (6 bases). Per the germline V gene, CDR1 is MDHEN and CDR2 is SYDVKM. The CDR3 is made up of 14 amino acids. V lost 6 bases and J 3 bases, leaving 14 bases between the germline ends. The CDR3 coding sequence is TGTGCCAGCAGAGGAAACGACAGGCACACTGAAGCTTTCTTT. It encodes CASRGNDRHTEAFF.

This clone was picked up a small number of times. The rearrangement links TRBV6-8 to TRBJ2-3; possibly TRBD2 for D (6 bases). Germline values: CDR1 MNHGY, CDR2 SAAAGT. The ends were cut back, 6 bases at V and 3 bases at J, with 16 bases in the middle. The CDR3 covers 15 residues. This CDR3 reads CASSAQTSRTDTQYF. The DNA of the CDR3 is TGTGCCAGCAGCGCCCAAACTAGCCGGACAGATACGCAGTATTTT.

This clone was seen only a few times. The gene calls are TRBV6-8 and TRBJ2-1; D is perhaps TRBD1 or TRBD2 (5 bases each). Trimming took 9 bases from V and 2 from J, leaving 14 bases between them. CDR1 and CDR2 (germline): MNHGY, SAAAGT. The CDR3 totals 14 residues. CDR3 amino acids: CASEGTGTYNEQFF. The CDR3 bases are TGTGCCAGTGAGGGGACGGGAACCTACAATGAGCAGTTCTTC.

This clone appeared once. V gene TRBV19 combines with J gene TRBJ2-1; 9 positions match TRBD2. Germline CDR1 and CDR2: LNHDA and SQIVND (reference sequence). V lost 5 bases to trimming and J lost 10 bases; unmatched junction nucleotides: 12. The CDR3 consists of 15 residues. The CDR3 DNA reads TGTGCCAGTAGTGCGGCGGGAGGGCCTGGGGGAGAGCAGTTCTTC. Protein sequence: CASSAAGGPGGEQFF. The whole variable domain, filled in from reference TRBV19 and TRBJ2-1, reads DGGITQSPKYLFRKEGQNVTLSCEQNLNHDAMYWYRQDPGQGLRLIYYSQIVNDFQKGDIAEGYSVSREKKESFPLTVTSAQKNPTAFYLCASSAAGGPGGEQFFGPGTRLTVL.

There are a few counts of this clone. DNA for the CDR3: TGTGCCACCAGCAGAGAGGGCAGCGGGAGAGTCAATGAGCAGTTCTTC. This codes for CATSREGSGRVNEQFF. V gene TRBV15 combines with J gene TRBJ2-1; the match to TRBD2 covers 8 bases. Germline CDR1 and CDR2: LNHNV and YYDKDF (reference sequence). Trimming took 0 bases from V and 6 from J; bases not matched to a gene: 7. The CDR3 totals 16 residues.

V is TRBV11-3 and J is TRBJ1-3, with D possibly being TRBD1 (6 bases). The length of the CDR3 is 16 residues. CDR1 SGHNT and CDR2 YENEEA come from the germline V gene. V was shortened by 4 bases and J by 0 bases, with 13 bases between the two germline ends. CDR3 bases: TGTGCCAGCAGCTCCCAGACAGGAGCCTCTGGAAACACCATATATTTT. Protein sequence: CASSSQTGASGNTIYF.

This clone was observed a handful of times. The chain joins TRBV6-8 to TRBJ2-1, with 9 bases fitting TRBD2. CDR3 length: 15 residues. CDR1 is MNHGY and CDR2 is SAAAGT in the germline V gene. V lost 4 bases and J lost 4; bases outside the gene matches: 5. The CDR3, as DNA: TGTGCCAGCAGTTCCAGTAGCGGGAGTTACAATGAGCAGTTCTTC. The encoded protein is CASSSSSGSYNEQFF.

This rearrangement joins TRBV19 to TRBJ2-5; a weak D match, TRBD1 (6 bases). Germline lookup yields CDR1 LNHDA and CDR2 SQIVND (reference sequence). The CDR3 loop spans 16 amino acids. Trimming cost V 3 bases and J 3 bases, with 17 bases left between them. Here the CDR3 DNA reads TGTGCCAGTAGTATGGGACAAGGTGTGAGAGAAGAGACCCAGTACTTC. This gives the protein CASSMGQGVREETQYF.

J is TRBJ2-1 and V is TRBV19; 9 bases agree with TRBD2. This CDR3 spans 16 amino acids. From germline, CDR1 is LNHDA and CDR2 SQIVND (reference sequence). V lost 4 bases, J lost 3 bases, and 7 bases stayed unmatched. CDR3 DNA sequence: TGTGCCAGTAGTACACTAGCGGGTGATTTCTACAATGAGCAGTTCTTC. Encoded protein: CASSTLAGDFYNEQFF.

This clone was observed a few times. V usage is TRBV19 and J usage is TRBJ1-5, with a weak D call TRBD1 (5 bases). V was clipped by 10 bases and J by 1 base, with 14 bases between them. The CDR3 runs to 14 residues. The germline V gene encodes CDR1 LNHDA and CDR2 SQIVND (reference sequence). CDR3 nucleotide sequence: TGTGCCACCACAGACAGTGGAAGCAATCAGCCCCAGCATTTT. Protein: CATTDSGSNQPQHF.

This clone showed up just a few times. This rearrangement joins TRBV18 to TRBJ1-3, with D uncertain. Germline CDR1 reads KGHSH; CDR2 reads LQKENI. The CDR3 is made up of 13 amino acids. Trimming removed 6 bases from V and 4 bases from J, with 10 bases in between. This CDR3 is CASSRADGNTIYF. For the CDR3, the DNA is TGTGCCAGCTCCCGGGCGGACGGAAACACCATATATTTT.

V is TRBV6-8 and J is TRBJ2-3; D unresolved. The CDR3 has 15 amino acids. Between the trimmed V and J ends, which lost 5 bases and 2 bases, there was a span of 14 bases. Per germline, CDR1 MNHGY and CDR2 SAAAGT. The DNA for the CDR3 is TGTGCCAGCAGTGAGCTGGGCGGTAACACAGATACGCAGTATTTT. Its translation: CASSELGGNTDTQYF.

The V and J genes are TRBV28 and TRBJ2-7; 11 bases match TRBD2. Per the germline V gene, CDR1 is MDHEN and CDR2 is SYDVKM. With V trimmed by 3 bases and J by 4 bases, 11 bases remained unmatched. The CDR3 has 17 amino acids. CDR3 sequence: CASSLVAPSGGSYEQYF. CDR3 nucleotide sequence: TGTGCCAGCAGTTTGGTGGCCCCTAGCGGGGGGTCGTACGAGCAGTACTTC.

The gene calls are TRBV9 and TRBJ2-1, with 13 positions matching TRBD2. Looked up from germline, CDR1 is SGDLS and CDR2 is YYNGEE. The V segment lost 5 bases and the J segment 4 bases; nucleotides outside the gene matches: 6. The CDR3 sequence is 16 residues long. The CDR3 coding sequence is TGTGCCAGCAGAGCCGGGACTAGCGGGACTTACAATGAGCAGTTCTTC. Encoded protein: CASRAGTSGTYNEQFF.

This chain connects TRBV19 to TRBJ2-5, with 7 bases fitting TRBD2. CDR1 LNHDA and CDR2 SQIVND come from the germline V gene (reference sequence). CDR3 length equals 16 residues. The trim removed 4 bases at V and 7 bases at J, leaving 15 bases unmatched. CDR3 in DNA: TGTGCCAGTAGTACGCGACCAGGCGGGGGAAAAGGGACCCAGTACTTC. Translated, it gives CASSTRPGGGKGTQYF.

The chain couples TRBV15 to TRBJ2-3; perhaps TRBD1 as D (7 bases). Deletions cut 5 bases from V and 1 base from J, with 13 bases between. Germline CDR1 reads LNHNV; CDR2 reads YYDKDF (reference sequence). This CDR3 is built from 15 residues. In DNA form, the CDR3 reads TGTGCCACCAGCGCAGGGGGGAGCGGCACAGATACGCAGTATTTT. This translates into CATSAGGSGTDTQYF.

DNA of the CDR3: TGTGCCTGGAGTGCCGGGAACTATGGCTACACCTTC. This gives the protein CAWSAGNYGYTF. V usage is TRBV30 and J usage is TRBJ1-2; no clear D gene. The CDR3 loop spans 12 amino acids. V lost 1 base, J lost 2 bases, and 5 bases lay in between. Germline V gene sequence: CDR1 GTSNPN, CDR2 SVGIG (reference sequence).

Within the sample, this clone is medium-sized (0.01 to 0.1%). CDR3 nucleotide sequence: TGTGCCAGCAGTTTAGGGGTTCACGGCTACACCTTC. It codes for CASSLGVHGYTF. The chain is built from TRBV28 and TRBJ1-2; D gene ambiguous. The CDR3 is 12 amino acids. Germline lookup yields CDR1 MDHEN and CDR2 SYDVKM. V was clipped by 2 bases and J by 8 bases, with 9 bases between them.

The J gene is TRBJ1-1, the V gene TRBV15; 7 positions match TRBD1. Germline values: CDR1 LNHNV, CDR2 YYDKDF (reference sequence). The CDR3 is made up of 14 amino acids. V was clipped by 5 bases and J by 3 bases; unmatched bases: 6. CDR3 amino acids: CATSEDRAHTEAFF. The CDR3 DNA reads TGTGCCACCAGCGAAGACAGGGCGCACACTGAAGCTTTCTTT.

A single count supports this clone. V is TRBV18 and J is TRBJ1-1, with a tentative D call TRBD1 (5 bases). V lost 3 bases and J lost 0, with 8 bases in between. Germline V lookup: CDR1 KGHSH, CDR2 LQKENI. The CDR3 consists of 14 residues. CDR3 in amino acids: CASSPQGVNTEAFF. The DNA of the CDR3 is TGTGCCAGCTCACCTCAGGGAGTGAACACTGAAGCTTTCTTT.